Listed below are T cell receptor beta chains from one sample, sequenced in a study of tissue T cells after allogeneic stem cell transplantation. Assay: immunoSEQ multiplex PCR; the TCRdb copy retains only in-frame clones and omits some. The data contain roughly 570 clones, about 83% of them singletons. The starting material was liver tissue, obtained at autopsy. These receptors were obtained from a male patient aged 35-70 years with steroid-refractory graft-versus-host disease after an allogeneic stem cell transplant. Certain T cells may be donor cells from the graft. Both conserved end residues are part of each CDR3. Each record gives: J gene, V gene, clone size, CDR3 protein. The size of a clone is reported for some rows only, either as once, few or many, or as a class for expanded clones.

TRBJ2-3 TRBV5-1 - CASSLVQGLSTDTQYF
TRBJ2-7 TRBV5-1 - CASSLFPGTGVSYEQYF
TRBJ1-2 TRBV5-1 - CASSLQGNYGYTF
TRBJ2-7 TRBV24-1 - CATSQGSYEQYF
TRBJ2-5 TRBV4-1 - CAVGQGERETQYF
TRBJ1-1 TRBV7-9 - CASSPMQYGQGPPRAFF
TRBJ1-6 TRBV27 - CASSLRAKDSPLHF
TRBJ1-5 TRBV2 - CASSEAGGARQPQHF
TRBJ1-5 TRBV7-8 few CASSSSWGNQPQHF
TRBJ2-7 TRBV4-3 - CASSQARRTAGEQYF